What follows are 20 T cell receptor beta chains derived from one specimen sequenced in a study of low-dose radiotherapy and immunotherapy resistance in tumors. Gene-specific TRAV and TRBV primers were used for first-strand cDNA, covering alpha and beta chains. TCR amplification used around 19 PCR cycles, a constant-region primer and a V-primer adapter. TCRdb analysed the reads with MiXCR anew, one entry per CDR3 protein. This table holds under 70,000 distinct CDR3 sequences, about 25% found once. The time point was: before trial treatment. Sequencing was performed on PBMCs, taken before treatment. These receptors were obtained from a male donor with prostate cancer.

This clonotype showed up many times. The rearrangement uses TRBV5-1 and TRBJ2-7; the match to TRBD2 covers 14 bases. Germline values: CDR1 SGHRS, CDR2 YFSETQ. This CDR3 contains 17 residues. V shed 3 bases and J 0 bases; nucleotides not matched to a gene: 5. CDR3 residues: CASSSGLAGANSYEQYF. The CDR3 nucleotides are TGCGCCAGCAGCTCGGGACTAGCGGGGGCCAACTCCTACGAGCAGTACTTC. The variable domain in full, completed from reference TRBV5-1 and TRBJ2-7, reads KAGVTQTPRYLIKTRGQQVTLSCSPISGHRSVSWYQQTPGQGLQFLFEYFSETQRNKGNFPGRFSGRQFSNSRSEMNVSTLELGDSALYLCASSSGLAGANSYEQYFGPGTRLTVT.

The rearrangement links TRBV19 to TRBJ1-5; D call uncertain. V was cut by 3 bases and J by 7 bases, with 13 bases left in between. The CDR3 has 14 amino acids. The germline gives CDR1 LNHDA, CDR2 SQIVND (reference sequence). CDR3 DNA sequence: TGTGCCAGTAGTATCTCCGACTCCGGGCAGCCCCAGCATTTT. Translated: CASSISDSGQPQHF.

This clonotype was detected a few times. The V gene is TRBV7-8, the J gene TRBJ1-4, with unresolved D. This CDR3 contains 14 residues. V shed 1 base and J shed 4 bases, with 7 bases lying between them. Germline CDR1 SGHVS, CDR2 FQNEAQ. CDR3 bases: TGTGCCAGCAGCTTAGGGACGGTTAATGAAAAACTGTTTTTT. Translation: CASSLGTVNEKLFF.

The V gene is TRBV3-1, the J gene TRBJ2-7; TRBD2 is a possible D gene (6 bases). This CDR3 region has 15 residues. With 3 bases removed from V and 3 bases from J, the gap between germline ends came to 15 bases. Germline CDR1 and CDR2: LGHDT and YNNKEL (reference sequence). The CDR3 DNA sequence: TGTGCCAGCAGCCAGGGTTGGACTAACAACTACGAGCAGTACTTC. As protein: CASSQGWTNNYEQYF.

This clonotype was seen ten or more times. The chain links TRBV7-2 to TRBJ2-1; 12 bases fit TRBD1. Germline values: CDR1 SGHTA, CDR2 FQGNSA. The CDR3 has 15 amino acids. The V and J ends lost 5 bases and 8 bases, in that order; junction bases with no gene match: 7. The CDR3 sequence is CASSVGTGGFYEQFF. The CDR3 DNA reads TGTGCCAGCAGCGTCGGGACAGGGGGCTTCTATGAGCAGTTCTTC.

Regarding this clonotype: This likely stems from a read error, as it lies one base from a far larger clone. This sequence joins TRBV26 and TRBJ2-5; the table names TRBD2, a call not compared with the DNA. TRBV26 is classified as a pseudogene. The CDR3 is 14 residues long. CDR3 sequence: CASRIELVPNEQYF. In DNA form, the CDR3 reads TGTGCCAGCAGAATTGAACTAGTTCCGAATGAGCAGTACTTC.

A word on this clonotype: This is likely an artifact of a read error, given a far larger clone one base away. The V gene is TRBV23-1, the J gene TRBJ2-7, with TRBD2 matching over 9 bases. TRBV23-1 is classed as an ORF, of uncertain function. CDR3 length: 16 amino acids. J was trimmed by 7 bases and V by 6 bases; bases with no gene match: 16. The CDR3: CASSPVIAGVGDEQYF. The CDR3 bases are TGCGCCAGCAGCCCCGTAATAGCGGGAGTAGGCGATGAGCAGTACTTC.

There are many counts of this clonotype. The rearrangement joins TRBV2 to TRBJ1-5, with TRBD1 matching 8 bases. The germline V gene has CDR1 SNHLY and CDR2 FYNNEI. This CDR3 has 15 residues. J was trimmed by 2 bases and V by 6 bases; bases with no gene match: 6. CDR3 amino acids: CASSQQGGGNQPQHF. CDR3 nucleotides: TGTGCCAGCAGCCAACAGGGGGGAGGCAATCAGCCCCAGCATTTT. Drawing the rest from reference TRBV2 and TRBJ1-5, the complete variable domain is EPEVTQTPSHQVTQMGQEVILRCVPISNHLYFYWYRQILGQKVEFLVSFYNNEISEKSEIFDDQFSVERPDGSNFTLKIRSTKLEDSAMYFCASSQQGGGNQPQHFGDGTRLSIL.

This clonotype has a count of ten or more. The chain uses TRBV7-9 and TRBJ2-3; 8 bases are a match to TRBD1. Germline-derived CDR1 and CDR2 are SEHNR and FQNEAQ (reference sequence). The CDR3 sequence is 17 residues long. V was clipped by 6 bases and J by 6 bases; unmatched bases: 17. The CDR3 DNA sequence: TGTGCCAGCAGTAGAAGGACAGGGAATGGCCGGGGGGATACGCAGTATTTT. The encoded protein is CASSRRTGNGRGDTQYF. Based on the CDR3 plus reference TRBV7-9 and TRBJ2-3, the full variable domain is DTGVSQNPRHKITKRGQNVTFRCDPISEHNRLYWYRQTLGQGPEFLTYFQNEAQLEKSRLLSDRFSAERPKGSFSTLEIQRTEQGDSAMYLCASSRRTGNGRGDTQYFGPGTRLTVL.

As to this clonotype: Possible read error: a much larger clone is one base away. V and J are TRBV7-9 and TRBJ2-7, with a weak D call TRBD1 (5 bases). The CDR3 runs to 11 residues. The V gene's germline CDR1 is SEHNR and CDR2 FQNEAQ (reference sequence). CDR3 sequence reads: CASSWGGEKYF. The CDR3 nucleotides read TGTGCCAGCAGCTGGGGCGGCGAGAAGTACTTC.

Ten or more counts support this clonotype. The rearrangement links TRBV25-1 to TRBJ1-1; D may be TRBD1 (6 bases). Germline loops: CDR1 MGHDK, CDR2 SYGVNS. The CDR3 is 14 amino acids. The V end was cut by 3 bases, the J end by 5 bases, with 13 bases between. CDR3 DNA: TGTGCCAGCAGTGATCAAAGCAGGGGAACTGAAGCTTTCTTT. Amino acids: CASSDQSRGTEAFF.

Concerning this clonotype itself: Since a far larger clone is one base different, this is likely a read error. V gene TRBV28 combines with J gene TRBJ2-7, with 8 bases fitting TRBD1. This CDR3 comprises 12 residues. CDR1 is MDHEN, CDR2 SYDVKM, per germline. With V trimmed by 8 bases and J by 7 bases, 7 bases remained unmatched. The CDR3 nucleotides read TGTGCCAGCCGGCCCGGACAGGGTGAGCAGTACTTC. This codes for CASRPGQGEQYF.

This clonotype was picked up many times. The genes are TRBV7-2 and TRBJ1-2; 9 bases line up with TRBD1. Germline CDR1 is SGHTA and CDR2 is FQGNSA. Trimming cost V 5 bases and J 8 bases; bases outside gene matches: 9. CDR3 size: 14 residues. The DNA of the CDR3 is TGTGCCAGCAGCCGGGACAGGGCAGCGGACGGCTACACCTTC. Translated: CASSRDRAADGYTF. The full variable domain, with the rest looked up from reference TRBV7-2 and TRBJ1-2, is GAGVSQSPSNKVTEKGKDVELRCDPISGHTALYWYRQSLGQGLEFLIYFQGNSAPDKSGLPSDRFSAERTGGSVSTLTIQRTQQEDSAVYLCASSRDRAADGYTFGSGTRLTVV.

This clonotype was seen repeatedly, ten times or more. V gene TRBV20-1 combines with J gene TRBJ2-5, with D possibly TRBD2 on 6 matching bases. The CDR3 extends over 12 amino acids. V lost 7 bases to trimming and J lost 7 bases, with 16 bases between them. Germline V lookup: CDR1 DFQATT, CDR2 SNEGSKA (reference sequence). CDR3 sequence reads: CSVSGQEVTQYF. The CDR3 coding sequence is TGCAGTGTTAGCGGACAAGAGGTGACCCAGTACTTC.

The rearrangement uses TRBV9 and TRBJ1-2; D is unresolved. The germline gives CDR1 SGDLS, CDR2 YYNGEE. This CDR3 spans 11 amino acids. Trimming stripped 2 bases from V and 6 bases from J, with 5 bases between. CDR3 in DNA: TGTGCCAGCAGCGTGGACCATGGCTACACCTTC. Protein sequence: CASSVDHGYTF.

For this clonotype: This probably arose from a read error, given a far larger clone one base away. The CDR3 end shows no conserved phenylalanine or tryptophan, and so a read error is likely. The rearrangement joins TRBV2 to TRBJ2-5; 8 bases agree with TRBD1. Matching the DNA end better, TRBJ2-7 makes the J call doubtful. The CDR3 runs 13 residues. Germline lookup yields CDR1 SNHLY and CDR2 FYNNEI. CDR3 DNA: TGTGCCAGCGAGACAGGGGTTGTGAACGAGCAGTACATC. Translation: CASETGVVNEQYI.

The genes are TRBV28 and TRBJ1-5; D might be TRBD1 (5 bases). Looked up from germline, CDR1 is MDHEN and CDR2 is SYDVKM. This CDR3 region has 16 residues. V lost 4 bases and J 2 bases, leaving 15 bases between the germline ends. The CDR3 reads CASSSDRWGGNQPQHF. In DNA form, the CDR3 reads TGTGCCAGCAGTTCCGACCGGTGGGGGGGCAATCAGCCCCAGCATTTT. Full variable domain (missing parts from reference TRBV28 and TRBJ1-5): DVKVTQSSRYLVKRTGEKVFLECVQDMDHENMFWYRQDPGLGLRLIYFSYDVKMKEKGDIPEGYSVSREKKERFSLILESASTNQTSMYLCASSSDRWGGNQPQHFGDGTRLSIL.

This clonotype has at least ten counts. The rearrangement links TRBV20-1 to TRBJ1-2; unclear D gene. Trimming shortened V by 1 base and J by 6 bases, and 12 bases separated the two germline ends. CDR3 length equals 13 residues. The germline gives CDR1 DFQATT, CDR2 SNEGSKA (reference sequence). The CDR3 coding sequence is TGCAGTGCTAGAGCAGAGGGTGCGGATGGCTACACCTTC. Protein product: CSARAEGADGYTF.

In this sample, this clonotype turned up many times. This rearrangement joins TRBV27 to TRBJ2-5; TRBD1 matches at 7 bases. After removal of 5 bases from V and 5 bases from J, the junction contained 14 bases not matched to a gene. Per germline, CDR1 MNHEY and CDR2 SMNVEV (reference sequence). The CDR3 length is 16 residues. In DNA form, the CDR3 reads TGTGCCAGCAGTCTCCTTCCGACAGGGATGGTTGAGACCCAGTACTTC. It yields the protein CASSLLPTGMVETQYF.

The table lists this clonotype with a few counts. CDR3 region: CSVELAGSGQPQHF. In DNA, the CDR3 is TGCAGCGTTGAATTGGCAGGGTCTGGGCAGCCCCAGCATTTT. The V gene is TRBV29-1, the J gene TRBJ1-5; D possibly corresponds to TRBD1 (5 bases). The germline gives CDR1 SQVTM, CDR2 ANQGSEA. The CDR3 totals 14 residues. Trimming removed 2 bases from V and 7 bases from J, with 15 bases in between. Based on the CDR3 plus reference TRBV29-1 and TRBJ1-5, the full variable domain is SAVISQKPSRDICQRGTSLTIQCQVDSQVTMMFWYRQQPGQSLTLIATANQGSEATYESGFVIDKFPISRPNLTFSTLTVSNMSPEDSSIYLCSVELAGSGQPQHFGDGTRLSIL.